Listed below are T cell receptor beta chains from one sample, sequenced in a study of shared clonotypes between healthy human individuals. Sequenced by immunoSEQ multiplex PCR; TCRdb stores in-frame clones only, minus some. The repertoire consists of about 1 million clones, with about three quarters occurring once and the leading ten covering approximately 1.5%. Specimen: memory CD4+ T cells sorted from blood. The receptors were gathered from a man between 18 and 29 years old in good health. Both conserved end residues are part of each CDR3. Fields, in order: V gene, clone size, J gene, D gene, CDR3 DNA, CDR3 protein. D genes are given only for firm matches. The size entry is marked missing in some rows and otherwise reads once, few, many or a size class.

TRBV7-6	NA	TRBJ2-1	TRBD1	TGTGCCAGCAGCACTAGACAGGGGAGAGACTACAATGAGCAGTTCTTC	CASSTRQGRDYNEQFF
TRBV19	once	TRBJ2-4	NA	TGTGCCAGTAGTATGCCGAGGGCCAAAAACATTCAGTACTTC	CASSMPRAKNIQYF
TRBV7-9	NA	TRBJ1-3	NA	TGTGCCAGCAGCCCCGCGGCAGGGTCTGGAAACACCATATATTTT	CASSPAAGSGNTIYF
TRBV9	NA	TRBJ1-2	TRBD1	TGTGCCAGCAGCGTAGACCCTAGACAGGGGGATGGCTACACCTTC	CASSVDPRQGDGYTF
TRBV10-3	NA	TRBJ1-2	NA	TGTGCCATCAGTGAGCCGGGGGGTGGTTATGGCTACACCTTC	CAISEPGGGYGYTF
TRBV19	NA	TRBJ2-6	NA	TGTGCCAGTAGCTATACAGGGTCCGCTGGGGCCAACGTCCTGACTTTC	CASSYTGSAGANVLTF
TRBV4-3	few	TRBJ2-2	TRBD1	TGCGCCAGCAGCCAAGACAGGGGGCGGACCGGGGAGCTGTTTTTT	CASSQDRGRTGELFF
TRBV2	NA	TRBJ1-2	NA	TGTGCCAGCAGTGACCGGACAGCGTCAGGTGGCTACACCTTC	CASSDRTASGGYTF
TRBV2	NA	TRBJ2-6	NA	TGTGCCAGCAGTGTGCCGGACACATTTGGGGCCAACGTCCTGACTTTC	CASSVPDTFGANVLTF
TRBV30	few	TRBJ1-6	NA	TGTGCCTGGAGGCCGAGCTCCTATAATTCACCCCTCCACTTT	CAWRPSSYNSPLHF
TRBV5-1	NA	TRBJ2-2	NA	TGCGCCAGCAGCTTGGTGGCAGCTTTGGTGAACACCGGGGAGCTGTTTTTT	CASSLVAALVNTGELFF
TRBV5-1	NA	TRBJ1-1	NA	TGCGCCAGCAGGTTACAACAGTCGCCGAACACTGAAGCTTTCTTT	CASRLQQSPNTEAFF
TRBV30	NA	TRBJ1-2	TRBD1	TGTGCCCCCCCCACCGGGGACAGGCTAACTAACTATGGCTACACCTTC	CAPPTGDRLTNYGYTF
TRBV5-5	few	TRBJ2-3	TRBD1	TGTGCCAGCAGCTTGGCCGGGACAGGGGGCGCAGCAGATACGCAGTATTTT	CASSLAGTGGAADTQYF
TRBV5-1	few	TRBJ2-5	TRBD2	TGCGCCAGCGAGTTGGCGGGGGATCAAGAGACCCAGTACTTC	CASELAGDQETQYF
TRBV14	NA	TRBJ1-1	NA	TGTGCCAGCAGCCAAGCCGCCTACACTGAAGCTTTCTTT	CASSQAAYTEAFF
TRBV7-2	NA	TRBJ2-7	NA	TGTGCCAGCAGCTTAGCAGCATCCCACCCACTCGAGCAGTACTTC	CASSLAASHPLEQYF
TRBV5-5	NA	TRBJ1-1	NA	TGTGCCAGCACCCTTGAGGGGCCGAACACTGAAGCTTTCTTT	CASTLEGPNTEAFF
TRBV9	NA	TRBJ2-3	NA	TGTGCCAGCAGCGGCCGGGGATCCGGGACAGATACGCAGTATTTT	CASSGRGSGTDTQYF
TRBV5-1	NA	TRBJ1-1	NA	TGCGCCAGCAGCCCGGCGGGCCACCCCGACACTGAAGCTTTCTTT	CASSPAGHPDTEAFF
TRBV2	NA	TRBJ2-1	NA	TGTGCCAGCAGTGATATGGCGGCAGTTTACAATGAGCAGTTCTTC	CASSDMAAVYNEQFF
TRBV30	NA	TRBJ1-5	TRBD1	TGTGCCTGTACCGACAGGGGCAGTAGGCCCCAGCATTTT	CACTDRGSRPQHF
TRBV5-4	NA	TRBJ2-2	NA	TGTGCCAGCAGCAGGCAGGTAGAAACCGGGGAGCTGTTTTTT	CASSRQVETGELFF
TRBV7-2	many	TRBJ2-6	TRBD2	TGTGCCAGCAGTTGGACTAGCGGATATTCTGGGGCCAACGTCCTGACTTTC	CASSWTSGYSGANVLTF
TRBV2	NA	TRBJ2-4	NA	TGTGCCAGCAGTGAAAGCAGGGCGGGTTCGTCCAAAAACATTCAGTACTTC	CASSESRAGSSKNIQYF
TRBV2	few	TRBJ2-7	TRBD1	TGTGCCAGCACCCCCAGGACAGGAGGCTACGAGCAGTACTTC	CASTPRTGGYEQYF
TRBV12-5	NA	TRBJ2-4	NA	TGTGCTAGTGGTCCACAGGGAGACAACATTCAGTACTTC	CASGPQGDNIQYF
TRBV2	few	TRBJ2-7	TRBD1	TGTGCCAGCTTTGTGGGACAGGGTACCCACGAGCAGTACTTC	CASFVGQGTHEQYF
TRBV15	NA	TRBJ2-4	TRBD2	TGTGCCACCAGCAGAATCTCTAGCGGGAGGGTCAAAAACATTCAGTACTTC	CATSRISSGRVKNIQYF
TRBV18	once	TRBJ1-5	NA	TGTGCCAGCTCACCGAACACCAAAGCGCCCCAGCATTTT	CASSPNTKAPQHF
TRBV5-1	NA	TRBJ2-3	TRBD1	TGCGCCAGCAGCTTGGGGCAGGGGGCCTCAGATACGCAGTATTTT	CASSLGQGASDTQYF
TRBV5-8	few	TRBJ2-1	TRBD2	TGTGCCATGAATCGGGGGGATTCCTACAATGAGCAGTTCTTC	CAMNRGDSYNEQFF
TRBV7-9	NA	TRBJ2-1	TRBD2	TGTGCCAGCAGCCGTAAGGTAGCGGGAGTGGTCGTCAATGAGCAGTTCTTC	CASSRKVAGVVVNEQFF
TRBV2	NA	TRBJ1-2	NA	TGTGCCAGCAGTGAAGGGCAGCAATCCGCTATTAACTATGGCTACACCTTC	CASSEGQQSAINYGYTF
TRBV2	NA	TRBJ2-5	NA	TGTGCCAGCGCATACAGGTTGGCCCAGTACTTC	CASAYRLAQYF
TRBV30	NA	TRBJ2-1	TRBD2	TGTGCCTGGAGTGGTCGGGGGGGATTTTACAATGAGCAGTTCTTC	CAWSGRGGFYNEQFF
TRBV4-2	once	TRBJ2-5	NA	TGTGCCAGCAGCCAAGATCTAGAGACCCAGTACTTC	CASSQDLETQYF
TRBV30	NA	TRBJ1-3	TRBD1	TGTGCCTGGACTACAGGGGGCTCTGGAAACACCATATATTTT	CAWTTGGSGNTIYF
TRBV2	few	TRBJ2-2	NA	TGTGCCAGCAGTGTCCAGGGGCCCCCAAACACCGGGGAGCTGTTTTTT	CASSVQGPPNTGELFF
TRBV29-1	NA	TRBJ1-1	NA	TGCAGCGTTGAGGGACGGACGAACACTGAAGCTTTCTTT	CSVEGRTNTEAFF
TRBV7-2	few	TRBJ2-3	TRBD2	TGTGCCAGCAGCTCGACCTCTAGCGGGGCTGCCGTGACGCAGTATTTT	CASSSTSSGAAVTQYF
TRBV7-2	NA	TRBJ2-5	TRBD2	TGTGCCAGCAGCTTAAGGCGGGCGGGAGGGCCGGAGACCCAGTACTTC	CASSLRRAGGPETQYF
TRBV5-6	NA	TRBJ2-6	NA	TGTGCCAGCAGCCGGGGGTTTCTTAGCTCTGGGGCCAACGTCCTGACTTTC	CASSRGFLSSGANVLTF
TRBV10-3	NA	TRBJ1-1	TRBD1	TGTGCCATCAGTGAACGGACAGGGGATGGAGGGACTGAAGCTTTCTTT	CAISERTGDGGTEAFF
TRBV6-1	NA	TRBJ2-5	TRBD1	TGTGCCAGCAGTAGAGGGACAGGGCCACAAGAGACCCAGTACTTC	CASSRGTGPQETQYF
TRBV6-5	NA	TRBJ2-7	NA	TGTGCCAGCAGAGACAGGTCCAGGGCGAACTACGAGCAGTACTTC	CASRDRSRANYEQYF
TRBV10-1	NA	TRBJ1-1	NA	TGCGCCACTAAAGCAGGGTCGAACACTGAAGCTTTCTTT	CATKAGSNTEAFF
TRBV20-1	NA	TRBJ2-1	NA	TGCAGTGCGGCCTCGGGAGTACAGTTCTTC	CSAASGVQFF
TRBV6-5	NA	TRBJ2-7	TRBD2	TGTGCCAGCAGGCGCAGCGGGAGCTCCTACGAGCAGTACTTC	CASRRSGSSYEQYF
TRBV5-6	NA	TRBJ2-3	TRBD2	TGTGCCAGCAGCTTGCGGGGGGGCACAGATACGCAGTATTTT	CASSLRGGTDTQYF
TRBV27	NA	TRBJ2-3	TRBD1	TGTGCCAGCAGTTTAGACAGGGTAGCAGATACGCAGTATTTT	CASSLDRVADTQYF
TRBV19	NA	TRBJ2-3	TRBD2	TGTGCCAGTAGTTTCAGGCCCCTGACTAGCGGGGGATCAGATACGCAGTATTTT	CASSFRPLTSGGSDTQYF
TRBV5-1	NA	TRBJ2-1	TRBD2	TGCGCCAGCAGCCGCGGGACTAGCGGGTCCAGCTCCTACAATGAGCAGTTCTTC	CASSRGTSGSSSYNEQFF
TRBV5-1	NA	TRBJ2-7	TRBD2	TGCGCCAGCAGCTTAGAGACTAGCGGGAGGGCATTGTACTTC	CASSLETSGRALYF
TRBV7-3	NA	TRBJ1-1	TRBD1	TGTGCCAGCAGCTGGATTGGGACAGTCAAGAACACTGAAGCTTTCTTT	CASSWIGTVKNTEAFF